Listed here is a single T cell receptor beta chain. The protocol was immunoSEQ multiplex PCR, while the TCRdb copy is restricted to in-frame clones and leaves out a portion. This sample has tens of thousands of clones, with 70% to 75% found just once. The sample belongs to a study of T cell clones after liver transplantation. The CDR3 loop spans 13 amino acids. From germline, CDR1 is SQVTM and CDR2 ANQGSEA. V lost 4 bases, J lost 10 bases, and 10 bases stayed unmatched. This chain joins TRBV29-1 and TRBJ1-2; TRBD1 aligns across 9 bases. The source material was CD4+ T cells from blood, sampled before liver transplant. The sequence was collected from a human donor who received a liver transplant. In nucleotides, the CDR3 is TGCAGCGTTGTTTTAGGGGGACAGGGAACCTACACCTTC. This gives the protein CSVVLGGQGTYTF.